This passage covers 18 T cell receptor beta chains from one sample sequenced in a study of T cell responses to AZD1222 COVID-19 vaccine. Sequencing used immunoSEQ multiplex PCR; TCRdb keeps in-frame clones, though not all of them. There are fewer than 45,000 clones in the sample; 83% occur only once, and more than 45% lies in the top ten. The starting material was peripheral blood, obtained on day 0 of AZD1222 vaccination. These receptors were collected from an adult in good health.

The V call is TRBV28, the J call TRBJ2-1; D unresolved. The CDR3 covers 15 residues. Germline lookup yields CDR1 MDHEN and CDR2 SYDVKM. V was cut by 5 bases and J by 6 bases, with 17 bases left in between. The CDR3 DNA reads TGTGCCAGCAGTCCGCCTATGGGCCTCCCCAATGAGCAGTTCTTC. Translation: CASSPPMGLPNEQFF.

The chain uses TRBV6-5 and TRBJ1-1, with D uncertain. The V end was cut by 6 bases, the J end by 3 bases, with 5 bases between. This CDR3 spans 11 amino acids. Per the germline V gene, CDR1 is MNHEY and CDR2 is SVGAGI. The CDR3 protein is CASSQYTEAFF. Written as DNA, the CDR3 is TGTGCCAGCAGCCAGTACACTGAAGCTTTCTTT.

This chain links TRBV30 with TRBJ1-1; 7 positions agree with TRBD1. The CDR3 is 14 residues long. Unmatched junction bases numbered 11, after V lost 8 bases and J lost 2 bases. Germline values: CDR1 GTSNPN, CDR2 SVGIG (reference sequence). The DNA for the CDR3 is TGTGCCGCGACAGGGCGGGGGGGAAACACTGAAGCTTTCTTT. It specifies CAATGRGGNTEAFF.

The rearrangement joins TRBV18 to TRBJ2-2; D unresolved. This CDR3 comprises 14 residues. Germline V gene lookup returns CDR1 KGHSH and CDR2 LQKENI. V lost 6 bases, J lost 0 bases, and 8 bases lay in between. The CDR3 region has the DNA TGTGCCAGCTCGTGGGGAACGAACACCGGGGAGCTGTTTTTT. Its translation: CASSWGTNTGELFF.

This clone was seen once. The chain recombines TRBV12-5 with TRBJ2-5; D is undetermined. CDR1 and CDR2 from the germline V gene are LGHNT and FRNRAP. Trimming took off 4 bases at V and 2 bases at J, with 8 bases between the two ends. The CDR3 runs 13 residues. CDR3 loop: CASGSGLQETQYF. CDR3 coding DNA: TGTGCTAGTGGTTCCGGGTTGCAAGAGACCCAGTACTTC.

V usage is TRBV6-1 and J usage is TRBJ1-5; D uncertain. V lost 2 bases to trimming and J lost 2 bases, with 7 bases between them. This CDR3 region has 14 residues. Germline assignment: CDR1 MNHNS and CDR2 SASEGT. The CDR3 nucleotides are TGTGCCAGCAGTGAACGGCCGGGCAATCAGCCCCAGCATTTT. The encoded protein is CASSERPGNQPQHF.

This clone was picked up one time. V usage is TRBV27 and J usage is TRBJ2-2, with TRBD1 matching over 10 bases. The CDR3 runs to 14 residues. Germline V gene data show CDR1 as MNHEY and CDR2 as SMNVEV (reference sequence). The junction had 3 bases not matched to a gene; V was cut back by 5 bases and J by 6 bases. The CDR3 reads CASSKGTGAGELFF. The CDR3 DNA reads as TGTGCCAGCAGTAAAGGGACAGGGGCCGGGGAGCTGTTTTTT.

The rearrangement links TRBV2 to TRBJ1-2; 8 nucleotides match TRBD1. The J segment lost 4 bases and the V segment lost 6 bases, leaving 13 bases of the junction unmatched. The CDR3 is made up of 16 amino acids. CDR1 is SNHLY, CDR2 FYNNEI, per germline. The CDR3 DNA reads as TGTGCCAGCAGGGGGGGACAGGCCCAAATACTCTATGGCTACACCTTC. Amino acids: CASRGGQAQILYGYTF.

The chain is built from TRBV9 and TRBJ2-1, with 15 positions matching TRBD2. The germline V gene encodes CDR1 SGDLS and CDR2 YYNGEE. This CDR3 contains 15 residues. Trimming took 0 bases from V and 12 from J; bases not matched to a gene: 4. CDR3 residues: CASSVGTSGRDGQFF. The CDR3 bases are TGTGCCAGCAGCGTAGGGACTAGCGGGAGGGATGGGCAGTTCTTC.

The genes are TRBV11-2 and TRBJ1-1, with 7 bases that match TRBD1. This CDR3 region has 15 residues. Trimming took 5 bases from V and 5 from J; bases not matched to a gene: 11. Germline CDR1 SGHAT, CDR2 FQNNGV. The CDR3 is CASSPREGAWTEAFF. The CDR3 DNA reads TGTGCCAGCAGCCCACGGGAGGGGGCTTGGACTGAAGCTTTCTTT.

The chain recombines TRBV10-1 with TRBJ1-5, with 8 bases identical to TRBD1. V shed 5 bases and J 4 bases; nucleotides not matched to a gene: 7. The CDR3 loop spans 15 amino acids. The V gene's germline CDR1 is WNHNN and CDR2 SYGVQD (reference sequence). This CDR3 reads CASSWTGTQNQPQHF. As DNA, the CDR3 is TGCGCCAGCAGTTGGACAGGGACTCAAAATCAGCCCCAGCATTTT.

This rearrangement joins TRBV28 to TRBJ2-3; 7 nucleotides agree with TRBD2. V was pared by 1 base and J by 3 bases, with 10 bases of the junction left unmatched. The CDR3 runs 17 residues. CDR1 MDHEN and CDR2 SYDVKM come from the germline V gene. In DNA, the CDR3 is TGTGCCAGCAGTTTATCCCTCATGGTGGGAGGGACAGATACGCAGTATTTT. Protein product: CASSLSLMVGGTDTQYF.

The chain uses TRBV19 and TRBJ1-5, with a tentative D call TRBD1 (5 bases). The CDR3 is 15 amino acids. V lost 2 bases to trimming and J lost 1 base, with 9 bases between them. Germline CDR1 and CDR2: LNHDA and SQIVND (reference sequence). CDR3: CASSIPRASNQPQHF. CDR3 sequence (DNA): TGTGCCAGTAGTATACCCAGGGCCAGCAATCAGCCCCAGCATTTT.

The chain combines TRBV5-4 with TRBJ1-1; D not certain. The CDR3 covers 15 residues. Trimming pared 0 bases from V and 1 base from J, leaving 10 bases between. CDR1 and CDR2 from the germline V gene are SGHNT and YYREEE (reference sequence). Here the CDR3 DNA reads TGTGCCAGCAGCTTGGACGAGACCCGGAACACTGAAGCTTTCTTT. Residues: CASSLDETRNTEAFF.

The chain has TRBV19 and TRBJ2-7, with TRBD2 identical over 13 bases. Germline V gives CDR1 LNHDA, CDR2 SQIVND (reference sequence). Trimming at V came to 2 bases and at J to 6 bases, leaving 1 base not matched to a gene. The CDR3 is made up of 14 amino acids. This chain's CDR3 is CASSITSGRAEQYF. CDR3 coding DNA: TGTGCCAGTAGTATAACTAGCGGGAGGGCCGAGCAGTACTTC.

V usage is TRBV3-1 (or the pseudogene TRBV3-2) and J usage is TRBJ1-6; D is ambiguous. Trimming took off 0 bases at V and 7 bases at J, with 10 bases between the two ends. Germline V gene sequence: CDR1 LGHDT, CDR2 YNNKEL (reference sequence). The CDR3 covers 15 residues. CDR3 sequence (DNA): TGTGCCAGCAGCCAAGATTGGGCCAGCAATTCACCCCTCCACTTT. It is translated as CASSQDWASNSPLHF.

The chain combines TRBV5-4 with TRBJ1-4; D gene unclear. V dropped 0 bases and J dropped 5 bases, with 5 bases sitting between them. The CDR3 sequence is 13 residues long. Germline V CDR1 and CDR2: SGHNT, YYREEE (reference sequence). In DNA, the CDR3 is TGTGCCAGCAGCTTGGTCGCCAATGAAAAACTGTTTTTT. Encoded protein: CASSLVANEKLFF.

CDR3 amino acids: CASSYSITSGGEYNEQFF. The CDR3, as DNA: TGTGCCAGCAGTTACTCGATTACTAGCGGGGGGGAGTACAATGAGCAGTTCTTC. The chain recombines TRBV6-2 or TRBV6-3 with TRBJ2-1; 13 nucleotides agree with TRBD2. Looked up from germline, CDR1 is MNHEY and CDR2 is SVGEGT. V gave up 0 bases and J gave up 4 bases; unmatched junction bases: 6. This CDR3 contains 18 residues.